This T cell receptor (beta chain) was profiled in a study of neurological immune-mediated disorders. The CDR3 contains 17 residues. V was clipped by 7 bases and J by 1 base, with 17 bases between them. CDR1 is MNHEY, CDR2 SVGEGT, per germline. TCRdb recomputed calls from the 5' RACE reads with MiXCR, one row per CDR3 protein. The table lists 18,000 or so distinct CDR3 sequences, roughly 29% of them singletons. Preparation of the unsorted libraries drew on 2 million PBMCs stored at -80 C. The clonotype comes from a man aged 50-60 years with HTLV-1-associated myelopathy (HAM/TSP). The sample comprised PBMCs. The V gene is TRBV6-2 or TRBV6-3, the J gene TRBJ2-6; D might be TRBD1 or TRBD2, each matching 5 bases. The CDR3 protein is CASTTGTGVSGANVLTF. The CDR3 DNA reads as TGTGCCAGCACCACCGGGACCGGAGTTTCTGGGGCCAACGTCCTGACTTTC.